The clone carrying this T cell receptor (beta chain) came up many times. Germline is not matched at one junction end, which may reflect a read error. Time point: sample taken at primary tumor resection. Unsorted whole RNA from tumor, nontumor lung or frozen PBMC underwent sequencing. The record originates from a study of spatial heterogeneity in lung cancer. One entry per CDR3 protein results from TCRdb running MiXCR on the 5' RACE reads. The sample carries about 60,000 distinct CDR3 sequences, about 8% recorded once. Germline assignment: CDR1 SQVTM and CDR2 ANQGSEA. The CDR3 has 13 residues. This material consisted of PBMCs, taken at surgery. The chain combines TRBV29-1 with TRBJ1-2, with no clear D. This clonotype originated in a female donor with early-stage non-small cell lung cancer. This chain's CDR3 is CSFDMYSNYGYTF. In nucleotides, the CDR3 is TGCAGCTTTGACATGTATTCTAACTATGGCTACACCTTC.